Sequencing of this T cell receptor (beta chain) was carried out in a study of technical replicates of blood from a few donors. Germline values: CDR1 MDHEN, CDR2 SYDVKM. The CDR3 is 14 residues long. Trimming took 6 bases from V and 4 from J, leaving 12 bases between them. Clones were read by immunoSEQ multiplex PCR, and TCRdb kept only the in-frame ones, dropping some. The sample gives about 62,000 clones, roughly 98% of which show up once; 0.16% is in the top ten. The genes are TRBV28 and TRBJ1-4; D is undetermined. This sequence originates from a human donor in good health. Sequenced sample: T cells isolated from PBMCs. The CDR3 loop is CASSQTGVNEKLFF. DNA for the CDR3: TGTGCCAGCAGCCAAACGGGTGTTAATGAAAAACTGTTTTTT.